Shown below are 22 T cell receptor beta chains from a single sample sequenced in a study of cytomegalovirus exposure and HLA in healthy donors. Both 60 Vbeta primers and 13 Jbeta primers went into the PCR. Measured with immunoSEQ multiplex PCR; TCRdb has only the in-frame clones, and not every one. Of 100,000 to 150,000 clones listed, 15% to 20% are singletons. Specimen: PBMCs. The receptors were sampled from a female donor in good health and CMV-seropositive.

The sample holds a few counts of this clone. CDR3 sequence reads: CSVGGASRLHEQFF. The CDR3 DNA sequence: TGCAGCGTGGGGGGGGCTTCTAGACTCCATGAGCAGTTCTTC. The rearrangement links TRBV29-1 to TRBJ2-1; TRBD2 might be the D (7 bases). CDR1 SQVTM and CDR2 ANQGSEA come from the germline V gene. The V and J ends lost 6 bases and 8 bases respectively, with 20 bases between them. This CDR3 region has 14 residues.

This clone has a handful of counts. The chain uses TRBV7-6 and TRBJ2-7; possibly TRBD1 for D (6 bases). The ends were cut back, 5 bases at V and 2 bases at J, with 19 bases in the middle. This CDR3 is built from 16 residues. CDR1 SGHVS and CDR2 FNYEAQ come from the germline V gene. As DNA, the CDR3 is TGTGCCAGCAGCCCCCAGACAGGCCTAACCCCCTACGAGCAGTACTTC. This codes for CASSPQTGLTPYEQYF.

The chain has TRBV6-6 and TRBJ2-3, with D perhaps matching TRBD1 (6 bases). The germline V and J ends were trimmed by 0 bases and 2 bases, with 12 bases remaining between them. CDR1 is MNHNY, CDR2 SVGAGI, per germline (reference sequence). The CDR3 extends over 16 amino acids. The CDR3 region is CASSYSGGDFTDTQYF. In nucleotides, the CDR3 is TGTGCCAGCAGTTACTCAGGGGGTGATTTCACAGATACGCAGTATTTT.

The table lists this clone with a few counts. The rearrangement uses TRBV9 and TRBJ2-5; D ambiguous. The V and J ends lost 0 bases and 1 base respectively, with 10 bases between them. In germline, CDR1 is SGDLS, CDR2 YYNGEE. The CDR3 loop spans 15 amino acids. As DNA, the CDR3 is TGTGCCAGCAGCGTAGACGGTAGAGTCCAAGAGACCCAGTACTTC. Translation gives CASSVDGRVQETQYF.

This clone has a handful of counts. This chain links TRBV7-9 with TRBJ2-7; TRBD2 matches at 10 bases. The CDR3 sequence is 16 residues long. CDR1 SEHNR and CDR2 FQNEAQ come from the germline V gene (reference sequence). Unmatched junction bases numbered 12, after V lost 5 bases and J lost 5 bases. The CDR3, as DNA: TGTGCCAGCAGCCACCGGACTAGCGGAGCGGTGAACGAGCAGTACTTC. Its protein is CASSHRTSGAVNEQYF.

This clone was seen only a few times. This chain links TRBV6-5 with TRBJ1-4; 7 bases match TRBD1. The junction had 11 bases not matched to a gene; V was cut back by 6 bases and J by 7 bases. The CDR3 spans 15 residues. Germline V gene lookup returns CDR1 MNHEY and CDR2 SVGAGI. This CDR3 reads CASSPYRGFFEKLFF. DNA of the CDR3: TGTGCCAGCAGCCCCTACAGGGGATTTTTTGAAAAACTGTTTTTT.

This clone has just one count. The rearrangement links TRBV27 to TRBJ2-1; tentative D call: TRBD1 (7 bases). The CDR3 is made up of 17 amino acids. The germline V and J ends were trimmed by 6 bases and 4 bases, with 22 bases remaining between them. Germline lookup yields CDR1 MNHEY and CDR2 SMNVEV (reference sequence). The CDR3, as DNA: TGTGCCAGCAGACCTGGCTCCAGGGGGGTGGGTTACAATGAGCAGTTCTTC. Translating gives CASRPGSRGVGYNEQFF.

This clone was found a few times. The V call is TRBV5-1, the J call TRBJ2-3; 12 nucleotides line up with TRBD2. The CDR3 extends over 16 amino acids. The ends lost 4 bases at V and 0 bases at J; junction bases unmatched: 3. Germline V gene lookup returns CDR1 SGHRS and CDR2 YFSETQ. The CDR3 reads CASSGGLAGSTDTQYF. In DNA, the CDR3 is TGCGCCAGCAGCGGGGGACTAGCGGGTAGCACAGATACGCAGTATTTT. The complete variable domain, with remaining parts taken from reference TRBV5-1 and TRBJ2-3, reads KAGVTQTPRYLIKTRGQQVTLSCSPISGHRSVSWYQQTPGQGLQFLFEYFSETQRNKGNFPGRFSGRQFSNSRSEMNVSTLELGDSALYLCASSGGLAGSTDTQYFGPGTRLTVL.

This clone came up a few times. The J gene is TRBJ1-1, the V gene TRBV9; 8 bases are a match to TRBD1. The CDR3 spans 12 residues. Looked up from germline, CDR1 is SGDLS and CDR2 is YYNGEE. V lost 7 bases, J lost 1 base, and 0 bases stayed unmatched. The CDR3 bases are TGTGCCAGCGGACAGGGGAACACTGAAGCTTTCTTT. Translated, it gives CASGQGNTEAFF.

This clone was detected a few times. This sequence joins TRBV6-5 and TRBJ2-1, with 11 bases identical to TRBD2. In germline, CDR1 is MNHEY, CDR2 SVGAGI. V trimming: 3 bases; J trimming: 7 bases; junction bases outside the gene matches: 8. The CDR3 sequence is 16 residues long. The CDR3 loop is CASSYVAGGLYNEQFF. The CDR3 nucleotides are TGTGCCAGCAGTTATGTAGCGGGAGGGCTCTATAATGAGCAGTTCTTC.

The table lists this clone with a few counts. This rearrangement joins TRBV5-1 to TRBJ1-6; tentatively, D is TRBD1 (5 bases). CDR1 and CDR2 (germline): SGHRS, YFSETQ. The CDR3 has 17 amino acids. Trimming pared 0 bases from V and 6 bases from J, leaving 16 bases between. In DNA form, the CDR3 reads TGCGCCAGCAGCTTGGGTCCCTCGAAGGGGCCTAATTCACCCCTCCACTTT. Translated, it gives CASSLGPSKGPNSPLHF.

This clone showed up just a few times. This chain connects TRBV5-1 to TRBJ2-3; D is possibly TRBD2 (6 bases). V gave up 0 bases and J gave up 6 bases, with 11 bases separating them. The CDR3 is 14 amino acids. CDR1 is SGHRS, CDR2 YFSETQ, per germline. DNA of the CDR3: TGCGCCAGCAGCTTGGAACAGCGGGTTGATACGCAGTATTTT. Translation gives CASSLEQRVDTQYF.

This clone was seen more than once but under ten times. V is TRBV5-4 and J is TRBJ1-2; D ambiguous. The germline V and J ends were trimmed by 5 bases and 2 bases, with 4 bases remaining between them. The CDR3 runs to 11 residues. Germline CDR1 reads SGHNT; CDR2 reads YYREEE (reference sequence). In DNA, the CDR3 is TGTGCCAGCAGGCTAAACTATGGCTACACCTTC. This encodes CASRLNYGYTF. Drawing the rest from reference TRBV5-4 and TRBJ1-2, the complete variable domain is ETGVTQSPTHLIKTRGQQVTLRCSSQSGHNTVSWYQQALGQGPQFIFQYYREEENGRGNFPPRFSGLQFPNYSSELNVNALELDDSALYLCASRLNYGYTFGSGTRLTVV.

The chain combines TRBV7-9 with TRBJ1-1; D uncertain. This CDR3 contains 15 residues. Germline CDR1 and CDR2: SEHNR and FQNEAQ (reference sequence). V lost 8 bases and J lost 1, with 17 bases in between. Written as DNA, the CDR3 is TGTGCCAGCCGGCAGGCATCACATACGAACACTGAAGCTTTCTTT. Its translation: CASRQASHTNTEAFF.

The chain employs TRBV19 and TRBJ1-1, with TRBD1 identical over 7 bases. Looked up from germline, CDR1 is LNHDA and CDR2 is SQIVND (reference sequence). The CDR3 is 15 residues long. V was clipped by 7 bases and J by 6 bases; unmatched bases: 14. The CDR3 bases are TGTGCCAGTAATCTTCCCAGACAGGGTGCGTCTGAAGCTTTCTTT. It encodes CASNLPRQGASEAFF.

This chain uses TRBV28 with TRBJ2-7, with TRBD2 matching over 10 bases. In germline, CDR1 is MDHEN, CDR2 SYDVKM. The CDR3 is 15 amino acids. Germline trimming cut 6 bases from V and 2 bases from J; bases unmatched to any gene: 7. CDR3 residues: CASSSSGRGAYEQYF. As DNA, the CDR3 is TGTGCCAGCAGCTCTAGCGGGAGAGGGGCCTACGAGCAGTACTTC.

This clone was seen a few times. The chain uses TRBV7-9 and TRBJ2-3, with D tentatively TRBD2 (6 bases). Germline V gene data show CDR1 as SEHNR and CDR2 as FQNEAQ (reference sequence). V dropped 2 bases and J dropped 6 bases, with 9 bases sitting between them. CDR3 length: 13 amino acids. The CDR3 sequence is CASSLIGGDTQYF. Here the CDR3 DNA reads TGTGCCAGCAGCTTAATTGGGGGGGATACGCAGTATTTT.

The chain is built from TRBV21-1 and TRBJ2-7; the table's D call TRBD2 went unverified against the DNA. TRBV21-1 is described as a pseudogene. This CDR3 region has 17 residues. CDR3 protein: CASSERGLAGYHYEQYF. The CDR3 DNA reads as TGTGCCAGCAGCGAGAGAGGACTAGCGGGGTACCACTACGAGCAGTACTTC.

Concerning this clone itself: The sample carries other DNA sequences with the same CDR3. The chain has TRBV19 and TRBJ1-5, with 7 nucleotides matching TRBD1. Losses at the gene ends were 3 bases for V and 4 bases for J; bases not matched to a gene: 3. Germline values: CDR1 LNHDA, CDR2 SQIVND (reference sequence). CDR3 length: 14 residues. CDR3 region: CASSIRDSNQPQHF. The CDR3 DNA sequence: TGTGCCAGTAGTATTCGGGACAGTAATCAGCCCCAGCATTTT.

This clone was found a few times. This chain uses TRBV5-1 with TRBJ2-1, with D possibly TRBD1 on 6 matching bases. Germline V gene lookup returns CDR1 SGHRS and CDR2 YFSETQ. The CDR3 has 15 residues. Deletions cut 4 bases from V and 0 bases from J, with 11 bases between. CDR3 DNA: TGCGCCAGCAGCCGAGGACAGAGCTCCTACAATGAGCAGTTCTTC. This gives the protein CASSRGQSSYNEQFF.

The V gene is TRBV9, the J gene TRBJ2-7, with 10 nucleotides matching TRBD1. The junction had 12 bases not matched to a gene; V was cut back by 4 bases and J by 5 bases. The CDR3 is made up of 16 amino acids. In germline, CDR1 is SGDLS, CDR2 YYNGEE. The CDR3 sequence: CASSRQGAPPMDEQYF. CDR3 coding DNA: TGTGCCAGCAGCAGACAGGGGGCCCCCCCTATGGACGAGCAGTACTTC.

This chain connects TRBV9 to TRBJ2-7, with D possibly being TRBD2 (6 bases). The CDR3 extends over 15 amino acids. Germline assignment: CDR1 SGDLS and CDR2 YYNGEE. V was pared by 0 bases and J by 2 bases, with 12 bases between. The CDR3 region is CASSVGVADPYEQYF. The CDR3 DNA reads as TGTGCCAGCAGCGTAGGGGTAGCGGACCCCTACGAGCAGTACTTC.